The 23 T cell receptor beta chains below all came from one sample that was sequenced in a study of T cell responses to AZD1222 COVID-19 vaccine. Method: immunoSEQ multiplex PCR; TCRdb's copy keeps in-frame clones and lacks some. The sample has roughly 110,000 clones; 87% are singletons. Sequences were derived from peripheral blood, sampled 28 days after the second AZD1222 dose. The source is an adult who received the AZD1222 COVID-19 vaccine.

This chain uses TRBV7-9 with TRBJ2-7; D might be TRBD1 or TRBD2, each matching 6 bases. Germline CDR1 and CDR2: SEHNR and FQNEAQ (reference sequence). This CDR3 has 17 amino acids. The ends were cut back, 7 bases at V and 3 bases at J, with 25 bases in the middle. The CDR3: CASTMEGGLGPNYEQYF. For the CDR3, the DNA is TGTGCCAGCACCATGGAGGGGGGCCTCGGACCCAACTACGAGCAGTACTTC.

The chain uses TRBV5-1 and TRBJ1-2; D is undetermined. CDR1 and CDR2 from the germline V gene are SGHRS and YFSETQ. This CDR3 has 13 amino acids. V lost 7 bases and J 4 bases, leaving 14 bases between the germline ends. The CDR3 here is CASQDSSGYGYTF. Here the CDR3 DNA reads TGCGCCAGCCAGGACTCCTCCGGCTATGGCTACACCTTC.

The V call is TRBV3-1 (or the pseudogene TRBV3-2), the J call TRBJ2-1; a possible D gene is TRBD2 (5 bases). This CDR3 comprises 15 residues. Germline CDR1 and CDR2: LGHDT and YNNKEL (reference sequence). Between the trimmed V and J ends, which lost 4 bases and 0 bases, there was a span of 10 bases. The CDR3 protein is CASSPSGSSYNEQFF. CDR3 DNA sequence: TGTGCCAGCAGCCCTTCGGGGAGCTCCTACAATGAGCAGTTCTTC.

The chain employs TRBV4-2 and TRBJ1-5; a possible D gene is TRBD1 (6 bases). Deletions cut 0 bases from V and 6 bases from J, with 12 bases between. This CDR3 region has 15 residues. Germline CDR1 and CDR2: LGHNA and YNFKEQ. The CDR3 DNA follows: TGTGCCAGCAGCCAAGAAAACAGGGTGAGTCAGCCCCAGCATTTT. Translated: CASSQENRVSQPQHF.

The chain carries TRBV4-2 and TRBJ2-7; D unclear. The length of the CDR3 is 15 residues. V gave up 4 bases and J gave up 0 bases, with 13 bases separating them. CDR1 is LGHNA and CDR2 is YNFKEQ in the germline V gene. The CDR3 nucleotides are TGTGCCAGCAGCCTCCAGGCGGACGACTCCTACGAGCAGTACTTC. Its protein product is CASSLQADDSYEQYF.

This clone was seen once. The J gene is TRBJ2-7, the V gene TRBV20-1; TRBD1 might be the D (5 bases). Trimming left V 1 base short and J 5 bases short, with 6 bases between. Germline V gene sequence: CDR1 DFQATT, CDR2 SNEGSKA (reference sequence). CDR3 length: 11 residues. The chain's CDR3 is CSARVTDEQYF. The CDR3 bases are TGCAGTGCTAGAGTGACAGACGAGCAGTACTTC.

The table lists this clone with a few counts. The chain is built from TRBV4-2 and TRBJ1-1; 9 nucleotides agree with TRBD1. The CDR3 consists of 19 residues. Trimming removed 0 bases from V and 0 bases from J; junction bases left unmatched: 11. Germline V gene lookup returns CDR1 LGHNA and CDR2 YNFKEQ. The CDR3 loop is CASSQEFPGTGPVNTEAFF. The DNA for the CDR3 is TGTGCCAGCAGCCAAGAGTTTCCCGGGACAGGGCCTGTGAACACTGAAGCTTTCTTT.

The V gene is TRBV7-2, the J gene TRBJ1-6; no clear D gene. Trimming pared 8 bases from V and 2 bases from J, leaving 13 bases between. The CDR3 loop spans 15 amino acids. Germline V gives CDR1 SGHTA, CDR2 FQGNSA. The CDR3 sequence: CASGPLQTYNSPLHF. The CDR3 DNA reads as TGTGCCAGCGGACCACTCCAGACCTATAATTCACCCCTCCACTTT.

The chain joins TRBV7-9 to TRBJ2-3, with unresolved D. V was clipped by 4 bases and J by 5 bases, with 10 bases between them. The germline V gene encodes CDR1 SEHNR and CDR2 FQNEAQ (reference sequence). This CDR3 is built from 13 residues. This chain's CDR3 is CASSSPVIDTQYF. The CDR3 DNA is TGTGCCAGCAGCTCCCCCGTGATAGATACGCAGTATTTT.

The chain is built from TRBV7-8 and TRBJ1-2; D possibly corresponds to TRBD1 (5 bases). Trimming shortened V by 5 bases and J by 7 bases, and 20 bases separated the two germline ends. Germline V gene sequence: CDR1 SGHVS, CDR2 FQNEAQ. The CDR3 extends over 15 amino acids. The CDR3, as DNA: TGTGCCAGCAGCCAAGACAGAGGACCTATCGGTGGCTACACCTTC. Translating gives CASSQDRGPIGGYTF.

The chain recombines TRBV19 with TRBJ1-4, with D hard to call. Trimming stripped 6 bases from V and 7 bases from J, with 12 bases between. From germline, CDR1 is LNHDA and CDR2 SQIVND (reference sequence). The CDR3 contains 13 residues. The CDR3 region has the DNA TGTGCCAGTAGCACTTCTAGCGGTGAAAAACTGTTTTTT. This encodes CASSTSSGEKLFF. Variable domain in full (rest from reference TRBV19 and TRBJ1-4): DGGITQSPKYLFRKEGQNVTLSCEQNLNHDAMYWYRQDPGQGLRLIYYSQIVNDFQKGDIAEGYSVSREKKESFPLTVTSAQKNPTAFYLCASSTSSGEKLFFGSGTQLSVL.

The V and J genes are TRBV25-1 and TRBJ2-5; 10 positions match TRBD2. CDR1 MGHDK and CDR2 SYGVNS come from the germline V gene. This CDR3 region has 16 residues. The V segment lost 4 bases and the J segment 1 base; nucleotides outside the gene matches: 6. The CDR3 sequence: CASSVGLAGVQETQYF. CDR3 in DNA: TGTGCCAGCAGTGTCGGGCTAGCGGGGGTCCAAGAGACCCAGTACTTC.

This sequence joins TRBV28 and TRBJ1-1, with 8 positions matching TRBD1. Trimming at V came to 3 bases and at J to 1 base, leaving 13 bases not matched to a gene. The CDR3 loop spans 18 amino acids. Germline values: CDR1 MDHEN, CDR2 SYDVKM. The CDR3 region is CASSFRPGTRGQNTEAFF. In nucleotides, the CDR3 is TGTGCCAGCAGTTTCCGGCCAGGTACCAGGGGGCAGAACACTGAAGCTTTCTTT.

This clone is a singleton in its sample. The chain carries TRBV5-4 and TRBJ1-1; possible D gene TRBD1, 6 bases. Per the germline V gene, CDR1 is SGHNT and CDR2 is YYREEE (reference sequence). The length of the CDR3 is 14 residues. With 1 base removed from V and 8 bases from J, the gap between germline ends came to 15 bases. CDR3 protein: CASSLMGAGLEAFF. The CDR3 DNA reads TGTGCCAGCAGCTTGATGGGGGCCGGACTAGAAGCTTTCTTT.

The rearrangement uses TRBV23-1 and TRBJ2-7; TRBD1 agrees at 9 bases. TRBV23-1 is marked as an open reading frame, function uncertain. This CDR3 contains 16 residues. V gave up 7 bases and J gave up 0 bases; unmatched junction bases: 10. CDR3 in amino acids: CASNTGTGRSSYEQYF. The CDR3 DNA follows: TGCGCCAGCAATACCGGGACAGGGAGGAGCTCCTACGAGCAGTACTTC.

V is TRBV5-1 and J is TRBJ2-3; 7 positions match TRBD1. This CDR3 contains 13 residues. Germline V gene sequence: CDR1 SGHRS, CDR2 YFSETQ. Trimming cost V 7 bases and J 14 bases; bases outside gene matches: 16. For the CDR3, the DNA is TGCGCCAGCTTCCTGACCCCGGGACAGTTGCCGTATTTT. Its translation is CASFLTPGQLPYF.

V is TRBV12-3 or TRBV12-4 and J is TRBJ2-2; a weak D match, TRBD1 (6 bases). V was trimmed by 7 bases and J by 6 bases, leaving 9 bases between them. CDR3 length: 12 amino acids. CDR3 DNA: TGTGCCAGCACCAGGGGAGCCGGGGAGCTGTTTTTT. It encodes CASTRGAGELFF.

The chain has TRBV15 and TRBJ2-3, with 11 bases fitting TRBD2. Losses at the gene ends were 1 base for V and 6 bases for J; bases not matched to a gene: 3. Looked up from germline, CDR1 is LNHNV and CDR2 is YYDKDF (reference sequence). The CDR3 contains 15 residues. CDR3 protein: CATSRALAGADTQYF. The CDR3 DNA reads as TGTGCCACCAGCAGAGCACTAGCGGGGGCCGATACGCAGTATTTT.

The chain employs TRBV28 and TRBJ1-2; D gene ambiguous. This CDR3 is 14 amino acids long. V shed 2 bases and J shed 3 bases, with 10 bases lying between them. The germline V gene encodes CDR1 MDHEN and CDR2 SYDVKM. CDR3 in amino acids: CASSLKSMDYGYTF. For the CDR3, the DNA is TGTGCCAGCAGTTTAAAGTCGATGGACTATGGCTACACCTTC.

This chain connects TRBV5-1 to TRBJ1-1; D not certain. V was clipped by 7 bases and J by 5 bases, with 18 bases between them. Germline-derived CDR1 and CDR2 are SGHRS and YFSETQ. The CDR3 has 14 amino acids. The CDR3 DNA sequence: TGCGCCAGCGCAGAAGGAAGGGAGGGTACTGAAGCTTTCTTT. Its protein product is CASAEGREGTEAFF.

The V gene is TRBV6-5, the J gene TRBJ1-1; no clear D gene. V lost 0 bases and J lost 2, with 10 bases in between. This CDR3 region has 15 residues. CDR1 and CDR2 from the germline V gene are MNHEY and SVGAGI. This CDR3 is CASSYSRWANTEAFF. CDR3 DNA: TGTGCCAGCAGTTACTCCAGGTGGGCCAACACTGAAGCTTTCTTT.

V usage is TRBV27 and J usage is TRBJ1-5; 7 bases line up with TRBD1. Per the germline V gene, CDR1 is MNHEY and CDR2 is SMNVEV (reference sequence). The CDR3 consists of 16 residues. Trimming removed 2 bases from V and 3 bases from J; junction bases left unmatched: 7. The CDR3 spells CASSLGAGGSNQPQHF. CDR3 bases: TGTGCCAGCAGTTTAGGGGCAGGGGGATCCAATCAGCCCCAGCATTTT.

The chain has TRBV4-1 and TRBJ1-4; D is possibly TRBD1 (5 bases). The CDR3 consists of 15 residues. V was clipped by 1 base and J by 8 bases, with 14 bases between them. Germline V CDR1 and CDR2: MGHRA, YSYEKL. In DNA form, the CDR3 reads TGCGCCAGCAGCCAAGTCATCCAGGGTAACGAAAAACTGTTTTTT. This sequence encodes CASSQVIQGNEKLFF.